This TCR beta chain was obtained from a study of blood T cell repertoires in COVID-19. Study in general: Acute-phase and convalescent COVID-19 samples originated in the United States, Italy and Spain.

The V end was cut by 8 bases, the J end by 8 bases, with 24 bases between. CDR1 is SGHVS, CDR2 FQNEAQ, per germline. The length of the CDR3 is 15 residues. This clone occurred a few times. Methods used by the authors: The authors estimated nucleated cell counts from reference gene primer amplification. Clones were read by immunoSEQ multiplex PCR, and TCRdb kept only the in-frame ones, dropping some. From that table come the V and J calls and clone size; the DNA was used to work out D and trimming. The sample yields tens of thousands of clones, approximately 90% seen once. The rearrangement joins TRBV7-8 to TRBJ1-2, with a tentative D call TRBD1 (6 bases). This TCR was recovered from a human donor in a cohort sampled during active COVID-19. The sequenced material came from peripheral blood. CDR3 amino acids: CASGGRDRRPEGYTF. CDR3 DNA sequence: TGTGCCAGCGGCGGTAGAGACAGGAGGCCCGAGGGCTACACCTTC.